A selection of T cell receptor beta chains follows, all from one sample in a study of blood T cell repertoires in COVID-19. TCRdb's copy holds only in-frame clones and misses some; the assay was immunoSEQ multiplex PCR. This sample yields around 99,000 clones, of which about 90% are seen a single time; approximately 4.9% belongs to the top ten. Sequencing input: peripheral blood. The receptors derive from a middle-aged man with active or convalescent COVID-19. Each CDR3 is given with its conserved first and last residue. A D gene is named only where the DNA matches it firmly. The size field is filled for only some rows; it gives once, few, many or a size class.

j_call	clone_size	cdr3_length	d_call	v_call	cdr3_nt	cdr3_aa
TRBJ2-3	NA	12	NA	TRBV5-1	TGCGCCAGCAACCATGGGGCCGATACGCAGTATTTT	CASNHGADTQYF
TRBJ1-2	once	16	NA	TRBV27	TGTGCCAGCAGCATCGACGGAAGCCTCCTGGAGGTTGGCTACACCTTC	CASSIDGSLLEVGYTF
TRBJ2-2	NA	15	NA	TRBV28	TGTGCCAGCAGTTTTAGGCAGGGGAACGGCGGGGAGCTGTTTTTT	CASSFRQGNGGELFF
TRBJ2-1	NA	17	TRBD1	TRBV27	TGTGCCAGCAGTTTATGGGGACAGGGAGGGTCCTACAATGAGCAGTTCTTC	CASSLWGQGGSYNEQFF
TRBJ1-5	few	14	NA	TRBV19	TGTGCCAGTAGTCCGAGTGACACCAATCAGCCCCAGCATTTT	CASSPSDTNQPQHF
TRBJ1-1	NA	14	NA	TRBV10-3	TGTGCCATCAGCCCCGGACAGACGAACACTGAAGCTTTCTTT	CAISPGQTNTEAFF
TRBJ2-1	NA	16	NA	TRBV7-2	TGTGCCAGCAGCTTACCCCTCCGAAGGACTTACAATGAGCAGTTCTTC	CASSLPLRRTYNEQFF
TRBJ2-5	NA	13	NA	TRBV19	TGTGCCAGTAGTAGGACAGTAAGGGAGACCCAGTACTTC	CASSRTVRETQYF
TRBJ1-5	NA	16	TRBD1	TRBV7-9	TGTGCCAGCGGAGTCGGACAGGGAATTAGAATACAGCCCCAGCATTTT	CASGVGQGIRIQPQHF
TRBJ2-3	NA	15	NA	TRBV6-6	TGTGCCAGCAGTTATTGGGAGGCGAGCACAGATACGCAGTATTTT	CASSYWEASTDTQYF
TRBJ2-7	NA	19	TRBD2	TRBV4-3	TGCGCCAGCAGCACTCGGACTAGCGGGAGATCGGGCGCGTCCTACGAGCAGTACTTC	CASSTRTSGRSGASYEQYF
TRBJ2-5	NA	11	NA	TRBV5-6	TGTGCCAGTGGGCGCCCGGAGACCCAGTACTTC	CASGRPETQYF
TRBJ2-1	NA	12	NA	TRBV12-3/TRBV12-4	TGTGCCAGCAAAACTACTGGGAGCCGAGAGTTCTTC	CASKTTGSREFF
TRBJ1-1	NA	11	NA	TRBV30	TGTGCCTGGAGGGCTTACACTGAAGCTTTCTTT	CAWRAYTEAFF
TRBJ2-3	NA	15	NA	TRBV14	TGTGCCAGCAGCTCCCGGGGGGCAAGTCGGGATACGCAGTATTTT	CASSSRGASRDTQYF
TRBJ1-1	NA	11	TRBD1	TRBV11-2	TGTGCCAGCAGCGACAGGGCGGGAGCTTTCTTT	CASSDRAGAFF
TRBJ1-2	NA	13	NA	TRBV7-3	TGTGCCAGCAGTGGGCAGGGGAACTATGGCTACACCTTC	CASSGQGNYGYTF
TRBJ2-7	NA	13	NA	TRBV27	TGTGCCAGCAGTTTGCTAGCGTCGTACGAGCAGTACTTC	CASSLLASYEQYF
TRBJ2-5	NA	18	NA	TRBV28	TGTGCCAGCAGTTTATTCGACGGGATAAGCAAAGGAATGGAGACCCAGTACTTC	CASSLFDGISKGMETQYF
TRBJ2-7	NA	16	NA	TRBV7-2	TGTGCCAGCAGCTTAGTTTTGGTCGAGGGCTCCTACGAGCAGTACTTC	CASSLVLVEGSYEQYF
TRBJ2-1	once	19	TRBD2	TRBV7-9	TGTGCCAGCAGCTTGCCTGGGGGGACTAGCGGGAGCTCCTACAATGAGCAGTTCTTC	CASSLPGGTSGSSYNEQFF
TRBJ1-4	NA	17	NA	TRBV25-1	TGTGCCAGCAGTGTGCCTACCCGAGGGGGAACTAATGAAAAACTGTTTTTT	CASSVPTRGGTNEKLFF
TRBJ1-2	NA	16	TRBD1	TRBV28	TGTGCCAGCAGTTTTGGAACTTGGGGACAGAACTATGGCTACACCTTC	CASSFGTWGQNYGYTF
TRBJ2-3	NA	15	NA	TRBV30	TGTGCCTGGAGTGTGGTGGCGGGGAGCACAGATACGCAGTATTTT	CAWSVVAGSTDTQYF
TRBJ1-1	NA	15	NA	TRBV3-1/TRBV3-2	TGTGCCAGCAGCCCCAGCGAGCGGGGGTGGGCTGAAGCTTTCTTT	CASSPSERGWAEAFF
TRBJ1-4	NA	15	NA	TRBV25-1	TGTGCCAGCACGCCAGGGTTAGAATCCAATGAAAAACTGTTTTTT	CASTPGLESNEKLFF
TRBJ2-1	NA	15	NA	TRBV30	TGTGCCTGGACAACAGGGCTGGGCTCCTACAATGAGCAGTTCTTC	CAWTTGLGSYNEQFF
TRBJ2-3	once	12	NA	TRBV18	TGTGCCAGCTCACCTCTATTAGATACGCAGTATTTT	CASSPLLDTQYF
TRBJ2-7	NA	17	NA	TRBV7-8	TGTGCCAGCAGCTTAGCGCTTTCAGGGGCTAGAGTCTACGAGCAGTACTTC	CASSLALSGARVYEQYF
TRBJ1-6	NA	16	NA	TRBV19	TGTGCCAGTAGAAGTCTACAGGACTCCTATAATTCACCCCTCCACTTT	CASRSLQDSYNSPLHF
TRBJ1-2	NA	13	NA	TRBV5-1	TGCGCCAGCAGCTTGGGTGTACAGGGTAGCTACACCTTC	CASSLGVQGSYTF
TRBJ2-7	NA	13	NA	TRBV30	TGTGCCTGGAGTTGGGCTAGCGCCGCCGGGCAGTACTTC	CAWSWASAAGQYF
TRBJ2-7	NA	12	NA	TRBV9	TGTGCCAGCAGCGAACAGGGTCGCGAGCAGTACTTC	CASSEQGREQYF
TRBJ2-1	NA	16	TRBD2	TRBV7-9	TGTGCCAGCAGCTCCGTGTGGGAAGCGGGAGGGCGTGAGCAGTTCTTC	CASSSVWEAGGREQFF
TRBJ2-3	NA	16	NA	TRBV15	TGTGCCACCAGCAGAGATCTTGGAATTGGAGCAGATACGCAGTATTTT	CATSRDLGIGADTQYF
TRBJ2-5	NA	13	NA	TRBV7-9	TGTGCCAGCAGCCCGACAGAACAAGAGACCCAGTACTTC	CASSPTEQETQYF
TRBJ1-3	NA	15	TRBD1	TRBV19	TGTGCCACCGGGACAGGGGTGGATCCTGGAAACACCATATATTTT	CATGTGVDPGNTIYF
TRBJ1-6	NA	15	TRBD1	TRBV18	TGTGCCAGCTCACCGGGGGACAGCTATAATTCACCCCTCCACTTT	CASSPGDSYNSPLHF
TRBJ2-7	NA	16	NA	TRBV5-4	TGTGCCAGCAGTTACGGACTGGGTCTGGGGTTTTACGAGCAGTACTTC	CASSYGLGLGFYEQYF
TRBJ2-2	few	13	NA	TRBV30	TGTGCCTGGAGTTCATCAGGGACCGGGGAGCTGTTTTTT	CAWSSSGTGELFF